Included here is one T cell receptor beta chain sequence, with context. Unique molecular identifiers featured in how the TCRbeta library was prepared. TCRdb redid the calling of the PCR reads with MiXCR, one entry per CDR3 protein. The data show around 360,000 distinct CDR3 sequences, 10% to 13% seen once. V trimming: 0 bases; J trimming: 12 bases; junction bases outside the gene matches: 5. The V gene's germline CDR1 is SGHDT and CDR2 YYEEEE. The CDR3 length is 13 residues. The entry originates in a study of T-cell reconstitution after alpha-beta-depleted transplantation in children. The chain employs TRBV5-6 and TRBJ2-1, with 8 bases aligning to TRBD2. This receptor was obtained from a human donor who donated a stem cell graft to a child with acute lymphoblastic leukemia. This specimen consisted of PBMCs from the stem cell graft donor, obtained from the stem cell graft. The CDR3 here is CASSLVVAGPQFF. The CDR3 nucleotides read TGTGCCAGCAGCTTGGTGGTAGCGGGGCCGCAGTTCTTC.